The rows below give T cell receptor beta chains drawn from one sample of a study of technical replicates of blood from a handful of donors. Data came from immunoSEQ multiplex PCR; TCRdb stores just in-frame clones and leaves some out. The sample lists approximately 82,000 clones, 94% occurring once. The source material was T cells isolated from PBMCs. The source of these receptors is a human donor in good health. CDR3s include the opening cysteine and the closing phenylalanine or tryptophan. The order of the fields is V gene, clone size, D gene, J gene, CDR3 DNA, CDR3 protein. D genes are given only for firm matches. Clone size is stated in some rows and not others, as once, few, many or a class when expanded.

v_gene: TRBV2; abundance: NA; d_gene: NA; j_gene: TRBJ2-1; CDR3nt: TGTGCCAGCAGTGAACACTCGGTTTACAATGAGCAGTTCTTC; CDR3aa: CASSEHSVYNEQFF
v_gene: TRBV28; abundance: NA; d_gene: TRBD1; j_gene: TRBJ2-1; CDR3nt: TGTGCCAGCAGTTTATTCGGACAGGGATATTACAATGAGCAGTTCTTC; CDR3aa: CASSLFGQGYYNEQFF
v_gene: TRBV29-1; abundance: NA; d_gene: TRBD1; j_gene: TRBJ2-5; CDR3nt: TGCAGCGTTGAAGATGACAGGGTGGGGACCCAGTACTTC; CDR3aa: CSVEDDRVGTQYF
v_gene: TRBV15; abundance: NA; d_gene: TRBD2; j_gene: TRBJ2-5; CDR3nt: TGTGCCACCAGCGGTGGGACTAGCGGGATTTTAGAGACCCAGTACTTC; CDR3aa: CATSGGTSGILETQYF
v_gene: TRBV7-9; abundance: NA; d_gene: TRBD1; j_gene: TRBJ1-5; CDR3nt: TGTGCCAGCAGCTTAGATGACAGGGGGTACAATCAGCCCCAGCATTTT; CDR3aa: CASSLDDRGYNQPQHF
v_gene: TRBV7-9; abundance: NA; d_gene: NA; j_gene: TRBJ2-1; CDR3nt: TGTGCCAGCAAGGGACTTGGGAATGAGCAGTTCTTC; CDR3aa: CASKGLGNEQFF
v_gene: TRBV25-1; abundance: NA; d_gene: TRBD1; j_gene: TRBJ1-1; CDR3nt: TGTGCCAGCAGGCCGACAGGGACGAACACTGAAGCTTTCTTT; CDR3aa: CASRPTGTNTEAFF
v_gene: TRBV9; abundance: NA; d_gene: NA; j_gene: TRBJ2-3; CDR3nt: TGTGCCAGCAGCGTATCCCCGCGAGATACGCAGTATTTT; CDR3aa: CASSVSPRDTQYF
v_gene: TRBV28; abundance: NA; d_gene: NA; j_gene: TRBJ2-1; CDR3nt: TGTGCCAGCAGTTCAGGGGCCGGACGTACCTACAATGAGCAGTTCTTC; CDR3aa: CASSSGAGRTYNEQFF
v_gene: TRBV12-5; abundance: NA; d_gene: NA; j_gene: TRBJ1-5; CDR3nt: TGTGCTAGTGCCACAGGGCCGGGCAATCAGCCCCAGCATTTT; CDR3aa: CASATGPGNQPQHF
v_gene: TRBV15; abundance: NA; d_gene: TRBD2; j_gene: TRBJ2-3; CDR3nt: TGTGCCACCAGCGGTACCCCGTGGGGAGGGGACACAGATACGCAGTATTTT; CDR3aa: CATSGTPWGGDTDTQYF
v_gene: TRBV5-1; abundance: NA; d_gene: TRBD2; j_gene: TRBJ2-1; CDR3nt: TGCGCCAGCAGCCTGGGTCGGAGGGGAGCGGGAGGAGGGGAGCAGTTCTTC; CDR3aa: CASSLGRRGAGGGEQFF
v_gene: TRBV11-2; abundance: NA; d_gene: NA; j_gene: TRBJ2-7; CDR3nt: TGTGCCAGCAGCTTAGATCTTCCGGGGCTAGCGGACAGATCCTACGAGCAGTACTTC; CDR3aa: CASSLDLPGLADRSYEQYF
v_gene: TRBV6-5; abundance: NA; d_gene: NA; j_gene: TRBJ1-4; CDR3nt: TGTGCCAGCAGTTACTCGCGGGGAAACGAAAAACTGTTTTTT; CDR3aa: CASSYSRGNEKLFF
v_gene: TRBV27; abundance: NA; d_gene: NA; j_gene: TRBJ1-1; CDR3nt: TGTGCCAGCAGCCTAAGGGGTGTTGGGGTACCACAAATCACTGAAGCTTTCTTT; CDR3aa: CASSLRGVGVPQITEAFF
v_gene: TRBV4-1; abundance: NA; d_gene: TRBD1; j_gene: TRBJ2-3; CDR3nt: TGCGCCAGCAGCCCGACAGGGGTGGCAGATACGCAGTATTTT; CDR3aa: CASSPTGVADTQYF
v_gene: TRBV28; abundance: NA; d_gene: TRBD2; j_gene: TRBJ2-7; CDR3nt: TGTGCCAGCAGTGACGGGACTAGCATCTACGAGCAGTACTTC; CDR3aa: CASSDGTSIYEQYF
v_gene: TRBV11-2; abundance: NA; d_gene: TRBD1; j_gene: TRBJ2-6; CDR3nt: TGTGCCAGCAGCCCCCGACAGGGGGAACTCTCTGGGGCCAACGTCCTGACTTTC; CDR3aa: CASSPRQGELSGANVLTF
v_gene: TRBV6-1; abundance: NA; d_gene: NA; j_gene: TRBJ1-1; CDR3nt: TGTGCCAGCAGTGAAACGGGGGGCACGACTGAAGCTTTCTTT; CDR3aa: CASSETGGTTEAFF
v_gene: TRBV10-1; abundance: NA; d_gene: TRBD1; j_gene: TRBJ2-1; CDR3nt: TGCGCCAGCAGTGGGGGACAGGGGACTTACAATGAGCAGTTCTTC; CDR3aa: CASSGGQGTYNEQFF
v_gene: TRBV13; abundance: NA; d_gene: NA; j_gene: TRBJ2-1; CDR3nt: TGTGCCAGCAGCTTATTAAGCGTCCTAAGCTCCTACAATGAGCAGTTCTTC; CDR3aa: CASSLLSVLSSYNEQFF
v_gene: TRBV18; abundance: once; d_gene: TRBD1; j_gene: TRBJ1-2; CDR3nt: TGTGCCAGCTTGCCTGACAGGGCTAACTATGGCTACACCTTC; CDR3aa: CASLPDRANYGYTF
v_gene: TRBV18; abundance: NA; d_gene: NA; j_gene: TRBJ2-7; CDR3nt: TGTGCCAGCTCACCAGGGATGGGGCCGATGTACGAGCAGTACTTC; CDR3aa: CASSPGMGPMYEQYF
v_gene: TRBV5-1; abundance: NA; d_gene: TRBD1; j_gene: TRBJ2-5; CDR3nt: TGCGCCAGCAGCTCCTCGGGGACAGGAGAAGAGACCCAGTACTTC; CDR3aa: CASSSSGTGEETQYF
v_gene: TRBV11-3; abundance: NA; d_gene: TRBD2; j_gene: TRBJ2-3; CDR3nt: TGTGCCAGCAGCTTAGGGCGGGGGGCAGATACGCAGTATTTT; CDR3aa: CASSLGRGADTQYF
v_gene: TRBV7-9; abundance: NA; d_gene: NA; j_gene: TRBJ2-1; CDR3nt: TGTGCCAGCAGCCCTATGGTTTCCAATGAGCAGTTCTTC; CDR3aa: CASSPMVSNEQFF
v_gene: TRBV2; abundance: NA; d_gene: TRBD1; j_gene: TRBJ1-6; CDR3nt: TGTGCCAGCAGTGGAACAGGGGAGAGTTCACCCCTCCACTTT; CDR3aa: CASSGTGESSPLHF
v_gene: TRBV7-9; abundance: NA; d_gene: NA; j_gene: TRBJ1-2; CDR3nt: TGTGCCAGCAGCTCCAACCCCGGGGATATCTATGGCTACACCTTC; CDR3aa: CASSSNPGDIYGYTF
v_gene: TRBV27; abundance: NA; d_gene: NA; j_gene: TRBJ1-1; CDR3nt: TGTGCCAGCAGTTTATCGGCCCAGGCGGGTGTCGCTTTCTTT; CDR3aa: CASSLSAQAGVAFF